Shown below are 6 T cell receptor beta chains from a single sample sequenced in a study of blood T cell repertoires in COVID-19. Generated by immunoSEQ multiplex PCR, the TCRdb table keeps only in-frame clones and is missing some. The repertoire holds about 150,000 clones, with around 83% as singletons. Sequencing was done on a sample of peripheral blood. These receptors originate from a woman in her sixties or seventies with COVID-19, enrolled during active disease.

CDR3 amino acids: CATRGSEDGYTF. In DNA form, the CDR3 reads TGCGCCACTCGAGGGTCCGAGGATGGCTACACCTTC. The chain couples TRBV10-2 to TRBJ1-2, with D uncertain. CDR3 length: 12 residues. The germline CDR1 and CDR2 sequences are WSHSY and SAAADI. V lost 10 bases and J lost 6, with 15 bases in between.

The genes are TRBV18 and TRBJ1-5; 7 bases line up with TRBD1. Trimming cost V 5 bases and J 1 base; bases outside gene matches: 8. The CDR3 runs to 16 residues. Germline V gene lookup returns CDR1 KGHSH and CDR2 LQKENI. CDR3 bases: TGTGCCAGCTCAGCCGCAGGGGGATTAAGCAATCAGCCCCAGCATTTT. Translation: CASSAAGGLSNQPQHF. Full variable domain (remainder filled in from reference TRBV18 and TRBJ1-5): NAGVMQNPRHLVRRRGQEARLRCSPMKGHSHVYWYRQLPEEGLKFMVYLQKENIIDESGMPKERFSAEFPKEGPSILRIQQVVRGDSAAYFCASSAAGGLSNQPQHFGDGTRLSIL.

V and J are TRBV27 and TRBJ1-4; a weak D match, TRBD1 (5 bases). Germline V lookup: CDR1 MNHEY, CDR2 SMNVEV (reference sequence). This CDR3 has 15 amino acids. V was shortened by 5 bases and J by 7 bases, with 17 bases between the two germline ends. This CDR3 reads CASSIPGRKPEKLFF. CDR3 sequence (DNA): TGTGCCAGCAGTATCCCAGGGAGGAAACCTGAAAAACTGTTTTTT.

The chain joins TRBV6-5 to TRBJ2-5; 8 positions match TRBD1. Germline V CDR1 and CDR2: MNHEY, SVGAGI. This CDR3 spans 15 amino acids. The V gene end was trimmed by 5 bases and the J gene end by 2 bases; junction bases not matched to a gene: 7. The chain's CDR3 is CASSPRRTGQETQYF. CDR3 bases: TGTGCCAGCAGTCCACGGAGGACAGGGCAAGAGACCCAGTACTTC.

The chain carries TRBV27 and TRBJ2-2; 12 nucleotides align to TRBD2. The V segment lost 8 bases and the J segment 0 bases; nucleotides outside the gene matches: 7. Germline V gene sequence: CDR1 MNHEY, CDR2 SMNVEV (reference sequence). The CDR3 is made up of 17 amino acids. CDR3 residues: CASGLAGPGPNTGELFF. The DNA of the CDR3 is TGTGCCAGCGGACTAGCGGGACCCGGGCCGAACACCGGGGAGCTGTTTTTT.

The V call is TRBV24-1, the J call TRBJ1-3, with 8 bases fitting TRBD1. The CDR3 totals 16 residues. J was trimmed by 4 bases and V by 4 bases; bases with no gene match: 8. Germline V gives CDR1 KGHDR, CDR2 SFDVKD. Here the CDR3 reads CATSDLEGTGGNTIYF. The CDR3 DNA sequence: TGTGCCACCAGTGACTTGGAGGGGACAGGAGGAAACACCATATATTTT.